The 16 T cell receptor beta chains presented below share a single source sample, sequenced in a study of cytomegalovirus exposure and HLA in healthy donors (TCRdb year 2017). Library prep was done by the immunoSEQ multiplex PCR assay. For the multiplex PCR, a mixture combining 60 forward primers for TCR Vbeta segments and 13 reverse primers for TCR Jbeta segments was used. The table was pulled from immuneACCESS by TCRdb, which kept in-frame rearrangements only. Such tables lose some clones; where checked, under half of the loss comes from unresolved V genes, and the rest has no known cause. This sample is represented by roughly 89,000 clones; approximately 68% of them were singletons. Together, the top ten hold roughly a fifth of the sample. The sequenced sample was PBMCs. These receptors all come from a woman in her fifties or sixties in good health and CMV-seropositive.

This clone was counted only a few times. The chain recombines TRBV13 with TRBJ2-2, with TRBD1 as a possible D gene (6 bases). The germline CDR1 and CDR2 sequences are PRHDT and FYEKMQ (reference sequence). V was clipped by 6 bases and J by 2 bases, with 16 bases between them. The CDR3 contains 16 residues. In DNA, the CDR3 is TGTGCCAGCAGGGACAGTCGCCTCTTTAACACCGGGGAGCTGTTTTTT. Its translation is CASRDSRLFNTGELFF.

The CDR3 loop reads CACLTGRAEAFF. For the CDR3, the DNA is TGTGCCTGCCTGACAGGACGGGCTGAAGCTTTCTTT. The rearrangement joins TRBV30 to TRBJ1-1, with D perhaps matching TRBD1 (6 bases). This CDR3 is 12 amino acids long. The germline V gene encodes CDR1 GTSNPN and CDR2 SVGIG (reference sequence). Between the trimmed V and J ends, which lost 6 bases and 6 bases, there was a span of 14 bases.

The chain uses TRBV29-1 and TRBJ1-1; the match to TRBD1 covers 7 bases. V lost 0 bases and J lost 5; bases outside the gene matches: 9. CDR1 and CDR2 (germline): SQVTM, ANQGSEA. The CDR3 consists of 15 residues. CDR3 sequence (DNA): TGCAGCGTTGAAGATGAGGGGGCTAGGGGGACTGAAGCTTTCTTT. Amino acids: CSVEDEGARGTEAFF.

The chain is built from TRBV6-1 and TRBJ2-2; the D is unclear. CDR1 and CDR2 from the germline V gene are MNHNS and SASEGT. CDR3 size: 13 residues. Trimming pared 4 bases from V and 6 bases from J, leaving 9 bases between. The CDR3 loop is CASSARVAGELFF. The CDR3 DNA reads as TGTGCCAGCAGTGCACGGGTTGCCGGGGAGCTGTTTTTT.

This clone was found once. This chain links TRBV2 with TRBJ1-5, with D possibly TRBD1 on 5 matching bases. The germline V and J ends were trimmed by 6 bases and 7 bases, with 16 bases remaining between them. In germline, CDR1 is SNHLY, CDR2 FYNNEI. The CDR3 extends over 14 amino acids. The CDR3 loop reads CASRPRGNGQPQHF. The CDR3 nucleotides read TGTGCCAGCAGGCCTCGGGGGAACGGGCAGCCCCAGCATTTT.

The V and J genes are TRBV12-5 and TRBJ1-1; D is ambiguous. The CDR3 length is 13 residues. Germline loops: CDR1 LGHNT, CDR2 FRNRAP. Trimming pared 3 bases from V and 5 bases from J, leaving 10 bases between. DNA for the CDR3: TGTGCTAGTGGTTTTAACTCGGGGACTGAAGCTTTCTTT. Encoded protein: CASGFNSGTEAFF.

The chain joins TRBV6-4 to TRBJ2-1, with D possibly matching TRBD1 (6 bases). There are 13 residues in the CDR3. CDR1 MRHNA and CDR2 SNTAGT come from the germline V gene. V dropped 5 bases and J dropped 3 bases, with 8 bases sitting between them. CDR3 DNA sequence: TGTGCCAGCAGTTCGGACAGCTACAATGAGCAGTTCTTC. As protein: CASSSDSYNEQFF.

The chain uses TRBV7-7 and TRBJ2-5; 8 bases match TRBD2. The CDR3 is made up of 15 amino acids. Looked up from germline, CDR1 is SSHAT and CDR2 is FNYEAQ (reference sequence). J was trimmed by 5 bases and V by 4 bases; bases with no gene match: 9. CDR3 region: CASSYGGSGAETQYF. CDR3 DNA: TGTGCCAGCAGCTATGGTGGTAGCGGGGCTGAGACCCAGTACTTC.

This clone was counted only a few times. This rearrangement joins TRBV9 to TRBJ2-3; D not certain. CDR1 is SGDLS, CDR2 YYNGEE, per germline. The CDR3 runs to 16 residues. V lost 5 bases and J lost 0, with 16 bases in between. CDR3 protein: CASSPSARLSTDTQYF. Written as DNA, the CDR3 is TGTGCCAGCAGTCCTTCTGCGCGCCTTAGCACAGATACGCAGTATTTT.

The chain couples TRBV6-5 to TRBJ1-2; tentative D call: TRBD1 (6 bases). The ends were cut back, 0 bases at V and 2 bases at J, with 13 bases in the middle. The CDR3 runs to 16 residues. In germline, CDR1 is MNHEY, CDR2 SVGAGI. CDR3 nucleotides: TGTGCCAGCAGTTACTCCCTGGACAGCGTGAACTATGGCTACACCTTC. Protein sequence: CASSYSLDSVNYGYTF.

In this sample, this clone turned up a few times. J is TRBJ2-1 and V is TRBV29-1; 7 positions match TRBD2. V was pared by 2 bases and J by 6 bases, with 4 bases of the junction left unmatched. Germline V gene lookup returns CDR1 SQVTM and CDR2 ANQGSEA. This CDR3 comprises 13 residues. CDR3 DNA sequence: TGCAGCGTTGAACTGGCTAGCGGCAATGAGCAGTTCTTC. Its translation is CSVELASGNEQFF.

This clone was seen a few times. The CDR3 coding sequence is TGTGCCAGCAGTTCGACAGAATTAACAGATACGCAGTATTTT. This encodes CASSSTELTDTQYF. This chain connects TRBV27 to TRBJ2-3, with a weak D call TRBD1 (5 bases). Germline CDR1 is MNHEY and CDR2 is SMNVEV (reference sequence). The CDR3 consists of 14 residues. V was clipped by 4 bases and J by 3 bases, with 11 bases between them.

The chain is built from TRBV25-1 and TRBJ2-7; 8 positions agree with TRBD1. CDR3 length: 15 residues. Germline V gene lookup returns CDR1 MGHDK and CDR2 SYGVNS. V lost 3 bases to trimming and J lost 2 bases; unmatched junction nucleotides: 6. The CDR3 nucleotides read TGTGCCAGCAGTGATCCCGGGACAGGTACCTACGAGCAGTACTTC. It codes for CASSDPGTGTYEQYF.

This chain connects TRBV10-3 to TRBJ1-5, with D perhaps TRBD1 (5 bases). Trimming left V 4 bases short and J 4 bases short, with 8 bases between. The length of the CDR3 is 13 residues. Germline CDR1 ENHRY, CDR2 SYGVKD. The CDR3 DNA follows: TGTGCCATCAGTGCGGGGGAAAATCAGCCCCAGCATTTT. Translation: CAISAGENQPQHF.

This chain joins TRBV7-9 and TRBJ1-5; TRBD1 might be the D (5 bases). Trimming took off 5 bases at V and 3 bases at J, with 11 bases between the two ends. The germline V gene encodes CDR1 SEHNR and CDR2 FQNEAQ (reference sequence). The CDR3 consists of 14 residues. CDR3 loop: CASSPTVLNQPQHF. The CDR3 DNA sequence: TGTGCCAGCAGCCCGACAGTCCTCAATCAGCCCCAGCATTTT.

The V gene is TRBV6-5, the J gene TRBJ1-5; D unclear. V shed 3 bases and J shed 0 bases, with 9 bases lying between them. The CDR3 consists of 15 residues. Germline values: CDR1 MNHEY, CDR2 SVGAGI. CDR3 nucleotides: TGTGCCAGCAGTTATAGCGGGGTTAGCAATCAGCCCCAGCATTTT. This gives the protein CASSYSGVSNQPQHF.